This TCR beta chain was recorded in a study of blood T cell repertoires in COVID-19. Background on the study: Acute and convalescent COVID-19 samples came from the United States, Italy and Spain. PBMCs, B-cell-depleted T cells, or T cells provided the cDNA or gDNA that made up the material.

The data were produced by immunoSEQ multiplex PCR, yet TCRdb's version contains in-frame clones alone and is incomplete. Seen here are roughly 400,000 clones, about 88% observed once, and the top ten hold around 1.5%. Germline V gene data show CDR1 as MDHEN and CDR2 as SYDVKM. Germline trimming cut 6 bases from V and 3 bases from J; bases unmatched to any gene: 14. The CDR3 is 17 residues long. Clinical history as reported by participants underpinned cohort assignment. A PCR-confirmed or clinician-diagnosed COVID-19 case had contacted exposed participants within 2 weeks of entry. The sequenced sample was PBMCs or T cells enriched from blood (not recorded which). The gene calls are TRBV28 and TRBJ1-3; 7 positions agree with TRBD1. The sequence was collected from a young woman who had been exposed to COVID-19. The CDR3 DNA reads as TGTGCCAGCAGCTCAACACTAGGGGGCGCATTTGGAAACACCATATATTTT. Translating it yields CASSSTLGGAFGNTIYF.